The 21 T cell receptor beta chains reported below all come from one sample, sequenced in a study of T cell changes during pregnancy in multiple sclerosis (dated by TCRdb to about 2019). Library prep was done by the immunoSEQ multiplex PCR assay. TCRdb mirrors the immuneACCESS table, restricted to in-frame sequences. Some clones are absent from its copies; in checked studies, under half trace to an unresolved V gene, and the reason for the others is unknown. This sample comprises some 100,000 clones, about 91% of them detected only once. Jointly, the top ten make up around 3.2% of the sample. The material was peripheral blood, obtained in the second trimester of pregnancy. These receptors originate from a female donor with multiple sclerosis, enrolled in a pregnancy study.

The chain uses TRBV6-1 and TRBJ1-4, with 8 bases lining up with TRBD1. CDR3 length equals 18 residues. Per germline, CDR1 MNHNS and CDR2 SASEGT. V trimming: 5 bases; J trimming: 8 bases; junction bases outside the gene matches: 19. The CDR3 region is CASSKGGGTGTKREKLFF. For the CDR3, the DNA is TGTGCCAGCAGTAAAGGGGGGGGGACAGGAACCAAACGGGAAAAACTGTTTTTT.

The gene calls are TRBV15 and TRBJ2-4; D is perhaps TRBD2 (7 bases). The V end was cut by 5 bases, the J end by 0 bases, with 11 bases between. The germline V gene encodes CDR1 LNHNV and CDR2 YYDKDF (reference sequence). CDR3 length equals 15 residues. In DNA form, the CDR3 reads TGTGCCACCAGCGAGGGGGGGATAGCCAAAAACATTCAGTACTTC. Translating it yields CATSEGGIAKNIQYF.

The V and J genes are TRBV4-1 and TRBJ1-5; 11 bases match TRBD1. Germline values: CDR1 MGHRA, CDR2 YSYEKL. The V gene end was trimmed by 1 base and the J gene end by 7 bases; junction bases not matched to a gene: 3. There are 15 residues in the CDR3. The CDR3 bases are TGCGCCAGCAGCCAAGGGGGACAGGGGGGCCAGCCCCAGCATTTT. Translating gives CASSQGGQGGQPQHF.

Concerning this clone itself: The sample contains more than one DNA sequence encoding this CDR3. The rearrangement links TRBV4-3 to TRBJ1-2; no reliable D call. This CDR3 contains 14 residues. Looked up from germline, CDR1 is LGHNA and CDR2 is YSLEER. The ends were cut back, 0 bases at V and 1 base at J, with 6 bases in the middle. The CDR3: CASSQDSVNYGYTF. The CDR3 DNA sequence: TGCGCCAGCAGCCAAGATTCAGTTAACTATGGCTACACCTTC.

This clone appeared once. The chain recombines TRBV18 with TRBJ2-1, with TRBD1 matching 8 bases. Germline V gene data show CDR1 as KGHSH and CDR2 as LQKENI. Unmatched junction bases numbered 16, after V lost 4 bases and J lost 2 bases. The CDR3 is 19 residues long. In nucleotides, the CDR3 is TGTGCCAGCTCACGATCTGCAGGGGGCATAATACCGACCTACAATGAGCAGTTCTTC. Its translation: CASSRSAGGIIPTYNEQFF.

The gene calls are TRBV6-6 and TRBJ2-1, with TRBD1 identical over 10 bases. The CDR3 length is 15 residues. The germline CDR1 and CDR2 sequences are MNHNY and SVGAGI (reference sequence). With V trimmed by 5 bases and J by 7 bases, 8 bases remained unmatched. CDR3 region: CASSPPRDRGNEQFF. Here the CDR3 DNA reads TGTGCCAGCAGTCCCCCCCGGGACAGGGGTAATGAGCAGTTCTTC.

The rearrangement links TRBV7-2 to TRBJ1-2; no definite D call. V dropped 6 bases and J dropped 1 base, with 9 bases sitting between them. Germline values: CDR1 SGHTA, CDR2 FQGNSA. The CDR3 spans 13 residues. CDR3 sequence (DNA): TGTGCCAGCAGTCCCCCCAATAACTATGGCTACACCTTC. It yields the protein CASSPPNNYGYTF.

CDR3 region: CASSQLTGPYEQYF. The CDR3 nucleotides read TGTGCCAGCAGTCAATTGACAGGGCCCTACGAGCAGTACTTC. The chain uses TRBV2 and TRBJ2-7, with 7 bases that match TRBD1. The V gene's germline CDR1 is SNHLY and CDR2 FYNNEI. CDR3 length equals 14 residues. Germline trimming cut 5 bases from V and 2 bases from J; bases unmatched to any gene: 6.

With regard to this clone: Compared with germline, one end of the junction differs, possibly owing to a read error. The chain uses TRBV7-7 and TRBJ2-2, with 9 bases aligning to TRBD1. The CDR3 runs to 15 residues. Germline V CDR1 and CDR2: SSHAT, FNYEAQ (reference sequence). CDR3 in amino acids: CASSPQGAVTGELFF. The DNA of the CDR3 is TGTGCTAGCAGCCCACAGGGGGCGGTCACCGGGGAGCTGTTTTTT.

The V and J genes are TRBV7-8 and TRBJ2-3; D possibly corresponds to TRBD1 (7 bases). The ends were cut back, 8 bases at V and 5 bases at J, with 20 bases in the middle. The CDR3 runs 15 residues. CDR1 and CDR2 from the germline V gene are SGHVS and FQNEAQ. In nucleotides, the CDR3 is TGTGCCAGCGACAGGACAGGCGGGACGGAAGATACGCAGTATTTT. Its translation: CASDRTGGTEDTQYF.

The chain joins TRBV28 to TRBJ2-5, with 9 nucleotides matching TRBD1. This CDR3 spans 15 amino acids. V shed 5 bases and J 2 bases; nucleotides not matched to a gene: 6. Germline lookup yields CDR1 MDHEN and CDR2 SYDVKM. CDR3 in amino acids: CASSPPTGGQETQYF. The CDR3 DNA reads TGTGCCAGCAGTCCCCCGACAGGGGGGCAAGAGACCCAGTACTTC.

The chain uses TRBV13 and TRBJ2-7, with TRBD1 matching over 7 bases. V gave up 5 bases and J gave up 6 bases; unmatched junction bases: 10. There are 14 residues in the CDR3. Germline assignment: CDR1 PRHDT and CDR2 FYEKMQ (reference sequence). The CDR3 reads CASSTQTGLVEQYF. Written as DNA, the CDR3 is TGTGCCAGCAGCACCCAGACAGGGTTGGTCGAGCAGTACTTC.

The J gene is TRBJ2-7, the V gene TRBV6-6, with a possible D match to TRBD2 (6 bases). V was pared by 6 bases and J by 4 bases, with 13 bases between. The CDR3 loop spans 13 amino acids. Germline CDR1 reads MNHNY; CDR2 reads SVGAGI (reference sequence). CDR3 residues: CASRPGLGYEQYF. The CDR3 region has the DNA TGTGCCAGCAGGCCGGGACTCGGATACGAGCAGTACTTC.

This clone has more than one count but fewer than ten. This chain uses TRBV5-1 with TRBJ1-3; 8 nucleotides agree with TRBD1. V trimming: 4 bases; J trimming: 4 bases; junction bases outside the gene matches: 7. The CDR3 contains 15 residues. Per the germline V gene, CDR1 is SGHRS and CDR2 is YFSETQ. The CDR3 here is CASSGTGMDGNTIYF. The DNA for the CDR3 is TGCGCCAGCAGCGGGACAGGAATGGACGGAAACACCATATATTTT.

The gene calls are TRBV9 and TRBJ2-2, with D possibly TRBD1 on 5 matching bases. Germline lookup yields CDR1 SGDLS and CDR2 YYNGEE. This CDR3 comprises 14 residues. The V end lost 4 bases, the J end lost 3 bases, and 10 bases lay between the germline ends. CDR3: CASSFQGDTGELFF. The DNA for the CDR3 is TGTGCCAGCAGCTTCCAAGGGGACACCGGGGAGCTGTTTTTT.

The chain joins TRBV6-5 to TRBJ2-3; a weak D match, TRBD1 (6 bases). Trimming stripped 9 bases from V and 0 bases from J, with 13 bases between. Looked up from germline, CDR1 is MNHEY and CDR2 is SVGAGI. The length of the CDR3 is 14 residues. CDR3 bases: TGTGCCAGTGGGACACAGGCCAGCACAGATACGCAGTATTTT. Residues: CASGTQASTDTQYF.

The CDR3 nucleotides read TGTGCCAGCAGTTACCGACAGGGGAGTCAGCCCCAGCATTTT. Amino acids: CASSYRQGSQPQHF. V and J are TRBV28 and TRBJ1-5; 8 bases map to TRBD1. The CDR3 sequence is 14 residues long. After removal of 4 bases from V and 6 bases from J, the junction contained 5 bases not matched to a gene. Germline CDR1 and CDR2: MDHEN and SYDVKM.

This chain uses TRBV19 with TRBJ2-3; 8 bases match TRBD2. The CDR3 loop spans 13 amino acids. Germline CDR1 is LNHDA and CDR2 is SQIVND (reference sequence). With V trimmed by 8 bases and J by 4 bases, 5 bases remained unmatched. DNA for the CDR3: TGTGCCAGTCGGAGCGGGGGCGCAGATACGCAGTATTTT. Translating gives CASRSGGADTQYF.

This clone came up once. The chain joins TRBV9 to TRBJ2-2; D gene ambiguous. The CDR3 runs to 17 residues. CDR1 is SGDLS, CDR2 YYNGEE, per germline. V was trimmed by 3 bases and J by 1 base, leaving 16 bases between them. CDR3 amino acids: CASSANTKRENTGELFF. In DNA form, the CDR3 reads TGTGCCAGCAGCGCAAACACAAAGCGAGAGAACACCGGGGAGCTGTTTTTT.

V gene TRBV28 combines with J gene TRBJ2-5; possibly TRBD2 for D (5 bases). V lost 5 bases, J lost 2 bases, and 15 bases lay in between. There are 15 residues in the CDR3. Germline V gene lookup returns CDR1 MDHEN and CDR2 SYDVKM. This CDR3 reads CASSLPSTVQETQYF. The CDR3 DNA sequence: TGTGCCAGCAGTCTACCTAGCACCGTTCAAGAGACCCAGTACTTC.

The genes are TRBV9 and TRBJ2-7; D might be TRBD1 (6 bases). Deletions cut 0 bases from V and 5 bases from J, with 15 bases between. CDR1 and CDR2 from the germline V gene are SGDLS and YYNGEE. The CDR3 runs 15 residues. CDR3 residues: CASSVGGGSPHEQYF. CDR3 DNA: TGTGCCAGCAGCGTAGGAGGGGGTTCCCCCCACGAGCAGTACTTC.